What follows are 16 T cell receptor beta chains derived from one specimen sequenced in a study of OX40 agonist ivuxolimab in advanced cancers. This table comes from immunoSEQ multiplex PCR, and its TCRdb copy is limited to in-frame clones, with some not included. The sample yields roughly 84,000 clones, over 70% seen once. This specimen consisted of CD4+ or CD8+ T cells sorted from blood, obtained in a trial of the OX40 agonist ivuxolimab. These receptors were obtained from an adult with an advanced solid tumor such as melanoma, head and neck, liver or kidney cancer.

CDR3 loop: CASARDSSYNEQFF. CDR3 sequence (DNA): TGTGCCAGCGCTCGGGACTCTTCCTACAATGAGCAGTTCTTC. The V call is TRBV6-1, the J call TRBJ2-1, with TRBD2 as a possible D gene (6 bases). With 8 bases removed from V and 1 base from J, the gap between germline ends came to 12 bases. Germline V CDR1 and CDR2: MNHNS, SASEGT. CDR3 size: 14 residues.

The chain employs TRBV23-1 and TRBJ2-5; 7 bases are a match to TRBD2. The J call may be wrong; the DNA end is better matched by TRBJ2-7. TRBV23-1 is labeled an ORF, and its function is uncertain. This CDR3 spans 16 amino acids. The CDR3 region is CASSQSPGRLSYEQYF. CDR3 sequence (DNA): TGCGCCAGCAGTCAATCTCCCGGGAGGCTCTCCTACGAGCAGTACTTC.

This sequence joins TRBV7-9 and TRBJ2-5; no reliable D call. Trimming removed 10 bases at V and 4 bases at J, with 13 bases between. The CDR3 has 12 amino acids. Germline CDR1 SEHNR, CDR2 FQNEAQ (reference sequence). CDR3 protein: CAIPSETETQYF. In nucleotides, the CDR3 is TGTGCCATCCCATCGGAAACAGAGACCCAGTACTTC.

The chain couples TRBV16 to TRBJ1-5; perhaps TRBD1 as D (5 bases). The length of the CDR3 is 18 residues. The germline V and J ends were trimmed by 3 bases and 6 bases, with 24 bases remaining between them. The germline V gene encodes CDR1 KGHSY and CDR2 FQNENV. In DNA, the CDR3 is TGTGCCAGCAGCCACGTTGGGGAAGGGGCGGATCAGGGTCAGCCCCAGCATTTT. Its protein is CASSHVGEGADQGQPQHF.

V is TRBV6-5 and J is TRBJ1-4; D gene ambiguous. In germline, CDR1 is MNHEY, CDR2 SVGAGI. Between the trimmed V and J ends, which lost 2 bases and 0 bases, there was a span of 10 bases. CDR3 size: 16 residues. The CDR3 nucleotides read TGTGCCAGCAGTTACGCACAGTCCGCAACTAATGAAAAACTGTTTTTT. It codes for CASSYAQSATNEKLFF.

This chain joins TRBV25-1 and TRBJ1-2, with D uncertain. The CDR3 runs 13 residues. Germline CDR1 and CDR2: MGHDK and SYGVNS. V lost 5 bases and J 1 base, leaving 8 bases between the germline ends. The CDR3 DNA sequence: TGTGCCAGCAGTTCTATTTATAACTATGGCTACACCTTC. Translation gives CASSSIYNYGYTF.

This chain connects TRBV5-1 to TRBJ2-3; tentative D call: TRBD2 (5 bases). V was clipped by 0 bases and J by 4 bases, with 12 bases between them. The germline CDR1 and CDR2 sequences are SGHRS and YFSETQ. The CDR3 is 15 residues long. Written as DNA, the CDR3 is TGCGCCAGCAGCTTGGCCCCCGGGGTGGCAGATACGCAGTATTTT. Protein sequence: CASSLAPGVADTQYF. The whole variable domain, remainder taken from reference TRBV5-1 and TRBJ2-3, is KAGVTQTPRYLIKTRGQQVTLSCSPISGHRSVSWYQQTPGQGLQFLFEYFSETQRNKGNFPGRFSGRQFSNSRSEMNVSTLELGDSALYLCASSLAPGVADTQYFGPGTRLTVL.

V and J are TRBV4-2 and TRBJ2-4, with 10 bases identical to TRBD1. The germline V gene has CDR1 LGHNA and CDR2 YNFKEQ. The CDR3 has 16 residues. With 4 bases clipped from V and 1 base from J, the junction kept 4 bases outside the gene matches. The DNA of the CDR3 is TGTGCCAGCAGCCGACAGGGGGCTGGGGCCAAAAACATTCAGTACTTC. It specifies CASSRQGAGAKNIQYF.

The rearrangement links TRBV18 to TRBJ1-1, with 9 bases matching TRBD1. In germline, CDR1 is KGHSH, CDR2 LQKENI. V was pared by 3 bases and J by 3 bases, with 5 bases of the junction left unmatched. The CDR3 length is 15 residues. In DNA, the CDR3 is TGTGCCAGCTCACCGCGACAGGGGGAGGACACTGAAGCTTTCTTT. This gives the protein CASSPRQGEDTEAFF.

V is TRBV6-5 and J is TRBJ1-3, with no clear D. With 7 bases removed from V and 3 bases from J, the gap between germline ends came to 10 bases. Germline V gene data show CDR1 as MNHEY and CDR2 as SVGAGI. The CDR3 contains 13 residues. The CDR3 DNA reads TGTGCCAGCACCCTCGCGGGTGGAAACACCATATATTTT. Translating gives CASTLAGGNTIYF.

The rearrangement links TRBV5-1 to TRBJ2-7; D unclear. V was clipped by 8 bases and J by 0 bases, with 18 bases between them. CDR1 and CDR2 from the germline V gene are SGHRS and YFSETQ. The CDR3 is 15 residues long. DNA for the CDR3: TGCGCCAGGATGCGTGGACCCTGTTACTCCTACGAGCAGTACTTC. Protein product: CARMRGPCYSYEQYF.

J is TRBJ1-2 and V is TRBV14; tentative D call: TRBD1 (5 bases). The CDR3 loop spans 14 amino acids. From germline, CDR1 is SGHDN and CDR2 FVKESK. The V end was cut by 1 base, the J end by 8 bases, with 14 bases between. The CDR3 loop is CASSQGFSRDGYTF. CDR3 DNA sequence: TGTGCCAGCAGCCAAGGATTTTCCAGGGACGGCTACACCTTC.

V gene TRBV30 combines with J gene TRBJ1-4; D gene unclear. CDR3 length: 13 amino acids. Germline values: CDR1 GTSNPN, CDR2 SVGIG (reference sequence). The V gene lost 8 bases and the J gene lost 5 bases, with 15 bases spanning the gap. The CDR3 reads CAGTEGRNEKLFF. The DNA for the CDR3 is TGTGCCGGCACGGAGGGTCGGAATGAAAAACTGTTTTTT.

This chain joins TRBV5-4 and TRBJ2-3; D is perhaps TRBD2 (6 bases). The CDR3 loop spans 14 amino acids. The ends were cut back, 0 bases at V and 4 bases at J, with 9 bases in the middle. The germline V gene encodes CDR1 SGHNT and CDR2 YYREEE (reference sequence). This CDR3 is CASSLGIAADTQYF. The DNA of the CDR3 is TGTGCCAGCAGCTTGGGGATAGCGGCAGATACGCAGTATTTT.

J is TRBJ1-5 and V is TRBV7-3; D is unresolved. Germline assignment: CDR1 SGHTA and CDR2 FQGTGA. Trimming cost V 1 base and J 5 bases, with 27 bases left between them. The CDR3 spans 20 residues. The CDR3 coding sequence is TGTGCCAGCAGCTTAATAGTTATCATGTTCGGATTCAGTCGACATCAGCCCCAGCATTTT. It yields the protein CASSLIVIMFGFSRHQPQHF.

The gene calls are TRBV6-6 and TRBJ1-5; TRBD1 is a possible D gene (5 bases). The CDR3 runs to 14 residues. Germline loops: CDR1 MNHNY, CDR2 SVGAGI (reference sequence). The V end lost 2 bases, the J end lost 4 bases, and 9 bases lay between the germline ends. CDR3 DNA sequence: TGTGCCAGCAGTTACGGGCAGGGAAATCAGCCCCAGCATTTT. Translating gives CASSYGQGNQPQHF.